The 15 T cell receptor beta chains below come from one sample, sequenced in a study of T cell repertoires in cytomegalovirus infection. TCRdb fed the reads into MiXCR, producing one record per CDR3 protein. The table records 650,000 to 900,000 distinct CDR3 sequences, roughly 29% of them present only once. For these receptors, no antigen is known. The sequencing here drew on cultured CD8+ T cells from PBMCs, taken from culture after CMV antigen stimulation. These receptors were obtained from a human donor in good health (CMV status not recorded). Some clones in this sample may be carry-over from other donors' samples.

This clonotype was observed a few times. The rearrangement joins TRBV20-1 to TRBJ2-1; possible D gene TRBD1, 6 bases. The CDR3 is made up of 14 amino acids. Germline CDR1 is DFQATT and CDR2 is SNEGSKA (reference sequence). V was pared by 8 bases and J by 3 bases, with 17 bases between. The CDR3 DNA reads as TGCAGTCCCAGAAGACAGGAGTACTACAATGAGCAGTTCTTC. As protein: CSPRRQEYYNEQFF.

The chain employs TRBV7-6 and TRBJ2-1; TRBD1 agrees at 8 bases. CDR1 and CDR2 (germline): SGHVS, FNYEAQ. Trimming at V came to 2 bases and at J to 12 bases, leaving 12 bases not matched to a gene. CDR3 length: 15 amino acids. The CDR3 reads CASSLLGTGPSGQFF. For the CDR3, the DNA is TGTGCCAGCAGCTTATTGGGGACAGGCCCCAGTGGGCAGTTCTTC.

The rearrangement links TRBV29-1 to TRBJ2-2; D assignment may be TRBD1 or TRBD2 (5 bases each). The germline V gene has CDR1 SQVTM and CDR2 ANQGSEA. V dropped 4 bases and J dropped 5 bases, with 17 bases sitting between them. The CDR3 sequence is 15 residues long. The CDR3 nucleotides read TGCAGCGTTGTGGCCCGGGGCGAAAGGACCGGGGAGCTGTTTTTT. Protein product: CSVVARGERTGELFF.

This chain uses TRBV27 with TRBJ1-2; tentatively, D is TRBD1 (6 bases). The CDR3 is made up of 13 amino acids. Germline loops: CDR1 MNHEY, CDR2 SMNVEV (reference sequence). Trimming left V 4 bases short and J 3 bases short, with 9 bases between. The CDR3 nucleotides read TGTGCCAGCAGTTGGACAGCGGACTATGGCTACACCTTC. Its translation is CASSWTADYGYTF.

This clonotype appeared a few times. This chain joins TRBV6-1 and TRBJ2-7; D may be TRBD1 (7 bases). CDR1 and CDR2 from the germline V gene are MNHNS and SASEGT. This CDR3 has 15 amino acids. With 6 bases removed from V and 4 bases from J, the gap between germline ends came to 19 bases. CDR3 sequence reads: CASSAPLEGAYEQYV. As DNA, the CDR3 is TGTGCCAGCAGCGCACCGTTGGAGGGGGCGTACGAGCAGTACGTC.

The rearrangement links TRBV20-1 to TRBJ1-2; D is perhaps TRBD1 (5 bases). V was pared by 4 bases and J by 6 bases, with 18 bases between. Germline lookup yields CDR1 DFQATT and CDR2 SNEGSKA (reference sequence). CDR3 length equals 14 residues. In nucleotides, the CDR3 is TGCAGTGCTAACCCGAGGGGAGGACTTCATGGCTACACCTTC. It encodes CSANPRGGLHGYTF.

This clonotype was seen more than once but under ten times. V is TRBV7-9 and J is TRBJ1-1; D is perhaps TRBD1 (5 bases). Trimming removed 4 bases at V and 4 bases at J, with 13 bases between. The CDR3 has 14 residues. The germline CDR1 and CDR2 sequences are SEHNR and FQNEAQ (reference sequence). CDR3 amino acids: CASSSRQYSTEAFF. The CDR3 coding sequence is TGTGCCAGCAGCTCTCGACAGTATTCCACTGAAGCTTTCTTT.

V is TRBV20-1 and J is TRBJ2-7, with TRBD1 matching over 8 bases. This CDR3 spans 13 amino acids. Trimming at V came to 3 bases and at J to 1 base, leaving 2 bases not matched to a gene. Germline values: CDR1 DFQATT, CDR2 SNEGSKA (reference sequence). CDR3 protein: CSARGQESYEQYV. The CDR3 region has the DNA TGCAGTGCTAGGGGACAGGAGTCCTACGAGCAGTACGTC.

The chain has TRBV5-1 and TRBJ2-4; 8 nucleotides agree with TRBD1. Germline assignment: CDR1 SGHRS and CDR2 YFSETQ. Trimming took 4 bases from V and 6 from J; bases not matched to a gene: 3. The CDR3 has 13 amino acids. CDR3 coding DNA: TGCGCCAGCAGCACCGACAGGGGAAACATTCAGTACTTC. It specifies CASSTDRGNIQYF.

The V call is TRBV2, the J call TRBJ2-7; weak D call: TRBD1 (5 bases). Trimming removed 7 bases from V and 4 bases from J, with 11 bases in between. The CDR3 totals 12 residues. Germline CDR1 SNHLY, CDR2 FYNNEI. CDR3 loop: CASNTQEYEQYV. DNA for the CDR3: TGTGCCAGCAATACACAGGAGTACGAGCAGTACGTC.

This clonotype was detected ten times or more. The rearrangement joins TRBV7-8 to TRBJ1-2; D is perhaps TRBD1 (6 bases). The CDR3 spans 16 residues. Germline V gene data show CDR1 as SGHVS and CDR2 as FQNEAQ. With 2 bases removed from V and 2 bases from J, the gap between germline ends came to 15 bases. The CDR3 is CASSLLRTEKNYGYTF. The DNA of the CDR3 is TGTGCCAGCAGCTTATTAAGGACAGAAAAAAACTATGGCTACACCTTC.

This chain connects TRBV6-5 to TRBJ2-7; TRBD1 matches at 9 bases. The CDR3 has 15 amino acids. Germline values: CDR1 MNHEY, CDR2 SVGAGI. V dropped 4 bases and J dropped 2; count of bases not matched to a gene: 6. The CDR3 is CASSWGTGSAYEQYF. CDR3 nucleotides: TGTGCCAGCAGTTGGGGGACAGGGTCGGCCTACGAGCAGTACTTC.

This clonotype showed up just a few times. CDR3: CASSSGPLRGDTQYF. CDR3 coding DNA: TGCGCCAGCAGCTCGGGCCCCCTTCGGGGGGATACGCAGTATTTT. The rearrangement joins TRBV4-3 to TRBJ2-3; a possible D gene is TRBD2 (6 bases). The ends were cut back, 5 bases at V and 6 bases at J, with 18 bases in the middle. Germline V CDR1 and CDR2: LGHNA, YSLEER. The CDR3 consists of 15 residues.

This chain links TRBV4-3 with TRBJ2-5, with no clear D. The CDR3 is 17 residues long. Trimming removed 0 bases from V and 1 base from J, with 15 bases in between. Germline V gives CDR1 LGHNA, CDR2 YSLEER. The CDR3 region is CASSQDPDSGGQETQYF. The CDR3 coding sequence is TGCGCCAGCAGCCAAGACCCAGACTCGGGCGGCCAAGAGACCCAGTACTTC.

Written as DNA, the CDR3 is TGCGCCAGCAGCTTGTCCGTAACTAACTATGGCTACACCTTC. It is translated as CASSLSVTNYGYTF. The chain carries TRBV5-1 and TRBJ1-2, with unresolved D. Germline-derived CDR1 and CDR2 are SGHRS and YFSETQ. The CDR3 is made up of 14 amino acids. Trimming shortened V by 1 base and J by 0 bases, and 7 bases separated the two germline ends.